This T cell receptor beta chain was sequenced in a study of T cell responses to AZD1222 COVID-19 vaccine. On this clone: The antigen is unknown.

Per the germline V gene, CDR1 is DFQATT and CDR2 is SNEGSKA (reference sequence). The ends were cut back, 3 bases at V and 8 bases at J, with 16 bases in the middle. CDR3 length: 13 residues. Points from the study as a whole: The study identified only a handful of AZD1222 recipients as seropositive at baseline.

Profiled with immunoSEQ multiplex PCR; TCRdb holds only in-frame clones, not every one. This sample has 200,000 or so clones; 85% to 90% occur once, and the top ten carry roughly 6%. V gene TRBV20-1 combines with J gene TRBJ1-2; no definite D call. This specimen consisted of peripheral blood, obtained on day 0 of AZD1222 vaccination. The source of this sequence is an adult in good health. For the CDR3, the DNA is TGCAGTGCTAGTGATCCGACGGGAGGAGGCTACACCTTC. This sequence encodes CSASDPTGGGYTF.